The 7 T cell receptor beta chains given below trace back to one sample, sequenced in a study of T-cell reconstitution after alpha-beta-depleted transplantation in children (dated by TCRdb to the mid-2010s). Sample treatment or condition, as interpreted from the label and publication: allogeneic hematopoietic cell transplantation with graft depleted of TCRalphabeta T cells and CD19 B cells. Library preparation was by PCR. Sequencer: Illumina HiSeq 2500. Molecular barcoding was employed in the preparation of TCR libraries, with unique molecular identifiers being used to normalize TCRbeta repertoire quantification. TCRdb applied fastp at Q25 and MiXCR to the public reads, then kept only in-frame beta chains. Every CDR3 protein is listed once, alongside the most common genes and DNA of its rows. The sample includes about 640,000 distinct CDR3 sequences, with 10% to 15% observed a single time. The ten largest clones add up to 2.2% of the sample.

Sequencing used PBMCs, mostly from graft donor cells, obtained 360 days after TCRalphabeta/CD19-depleted stem cell transplant. The receptors shown here come from a male patient aged 10 to 17 who had a stem cell transplant for acute myeloid leukemia, so the T cells may come from the graft donor.

Here the CDR3 reads CASSFIWGTGGLSETQYF. The CDR3 bases are TGTGCCAGCAGCTTTATCTGGGGGACGGGAGGGCTCTCGGAGACCCAGTACTTC. The chain uses TRBV11-1 and TRBJ2-5; TRBD2 matches at 8 bases. Germline lookup yields CDR1 SGHAT and CDR2 FQDESV (reference sequence). The CDR3 length is 18 residues. Trimming cost V 3 bases and J 5 bases; bases outside gene matches: 17.

This rearrangement joins TRBV29-1 to TRBJ2-7; no clear D. Germline loops: CDR1 SQVTM, CDR2 ANQGSEA. This CDR3 contains 12 residues. Trimming took off 6 bases at V and 6 bases at J, with 15 bases between the two ends. The DNA of the CDR3 is TGCAGCGTCTTGGGTCAGGTTTCCGAGCAGTACTTC. Its translation: CSVLGQVSEQYF.

This clonotype has a handful of counts. This chain connects TRBV20-1 to TRBJ2-3; perhaps TRBD2 as D (5 bases). The CDR3 spans 15 residues. The germline V gene has CDR1 DFQATT and CDR2 SNEGSKA (reference sequence). Trimming stripped 6 bases from V and 2 bases from J, with 18 bases between. The CDR3 region is CSADHTRIATDTQYF. The CDR3 DNA reads TGCAGTGCGGATCATACTAGGATAGCCACAGATACGCAGTATTTT.

The chain is built from TRBV29-1 and TRBJ2-7; tentatively, D is TRBD2 (6 bases). The CDR3 loop spans 12 amino acids. The germline V gene encodes CDR1 SQVTM and CDR2 ANQGSEA. V lost 4 bases and J lost 3, with 10 bases in between. The CDR3 DNA reads TGCAGCGTTGGGGACTTGGACTACGAGCAGTACTTC. Protein product: CSVGDLDYEQYF.

The CDR3 spells CASSSTGIPNYGYTF. The CDR3 coding sequence is TGTGCCAGCAGTTCCACAGGGATCCCTAACTATGGCTACACCTTC. The genes are TRBV27 and TRBJ1-2; D is perhaps TRBD1 (6 bases). The CDR3 is made up of 15 amino acids. In germline, CDR1 is MNHEY, CDR2 SMNVEV (reference sequence). The V end was cut by 4 bases, the J end by 0 bases, with 12 bases between.

This clonotype came up a few times. This rearrangement joins TRBV4-3 to TRBJ2-7; TRBD2 matches 8 bases. CDR1 is LGHNA, CDR2 YSLEER, per germline. The CDR3 has 17 amino acids. With 0 bases clipped from V and 4 bases from J, the junction kept 11 bases outside the gene matches. The CDR3 DNA is TGCGCCAGCAGCCAAGATAGGGTGAAACTAGCGGCATACGAGCAGTACTTC. It yields the protein CASSQDRVKLAAYEQYF.

The table lists this clonotype with many counts. The chain joins TRBV20-1 to TRBJ2-2; D might be TRBD1 (5 bases). Germline assignment: CDR1 DFQATT and CDR2 SNEGSKA (reference sequence). There are 13 residues in the CDR3. V shed 7 bases and J shed 5 bases, with 14 bases lying between them. The CDR3 sequence is CSVPRAGTGELFF. The DNA of the CDR3 is TGCAGTGTTCCCAGGGCCGGAACCGGGGAGCTGTTTTTT.